The rows below give T cell receptor beta chains drawn from one sample of a study of beta chain features in type 1 diabetes. The data were produced by immunoSEQ multiplex PCR, yet TCRdb's version contains in-frame clones alone and is incomplete. Among 900,000 or so clones listed, roughly 15% were seen once. Material for sequencing was naive CD4+ T cells from blood. All receptors derive from a woman aged 18-29 years in good health. Each CDR3 is given with its conserved first and last residue. A D gene is named only where the DNA matches it firmly. Clone size appears in some rows only: once, few, many, or a class for an expanded clone.

d_call | clone_size | j_call | v_call | cdr3_aa | cdr3_nt
TRBD1 | few | TRBJ2-7 | TRBV6-5 | CASSLRDRGPYEQYF | TGTGCCAGCAGTCTCCGGGACAGGGGCCCCTACGAGCAGTACTTC
TRBD2 | NA | TRBJ2-7 | TRBV7-8 | CASSSDRTSGRARGEQYF | TGTGCCAGCAGCTCCGATAGGACTAGCGGGAGGGCGAGGGGCGAGCAGTACTTC
TRBD2 | NA | TRBJ2-7 | TRBV5-4 | CASSPLAGSYEQYF | TGTGCCAGCAGCCCTCTAGCGGGGTCCTACGAGCAGTACTTC
TRBD1 | NA | TRBJ2-1 | TRBV7-2 | CASSWTGARAHNEQFF | TGTGCCAGCAGCTGGACAGGGGCTCGAGCGCACAATGAGCAGTTCTTC
NA | NA | TRBJ2-7 | TRBV4-1 | CASSQERGPFYEQYF | TGCGCCAGCAGCCAAGAGCGGGGACCCTTCTACGAGCAGTACTTC
TRBD1 | NA | TRBJ2-3 | TRBV5-1 | CASSTGATDTQYF | TGCGCCAGCAGTACAGGGGCGACAGATACGCAGTATTTT
NA | NA | TRBJ2-3 | TRBV13 | CASSLPPDTQYF | TGTGCCAGCAGCTTACCCCCAGATACGCAGTATTTT
NA | NA | TRBJ2-1 | TRBV5-1 | CASSPLTDNEQFF | TGCGCCAGCAGCCCCTTGACTGACAATGAGCAGTTCTTC
NA | few | TRBJ2-5 | TRBV19 | CASSITSRSGGTQYF | TGTGCCAGTAGTATAACTAGCAGATCCGGCGGGACCCAGTACTTC
NA | NA | TRBJ2-5 | TRBV5-1 | CASSNGRGQETQYF | TGCGCCAGCAGCAACGGCAGGGGACAAGAGACCCAGTACTTC